This entry lists 13 T cell receptor beta chains sequenced from one sample in a study of CD8 T cells in ankylosing spondylitis. TCRdb re-derived calls from the 5' RACE reads in MiXCR, one entry per CDR3 protein. The repertoire holds around 28,000 distinct CDR3 sequences, roughly 33% seen once, with about 41% in the top ten. The sequenced sample was synovial fluid, either unsorted or a sorted T cell fraction (not recorded which). The source is a male donor with ankylosing spondylitis.

Remarks on this clonotype: Since a much larger clone is just one base distant, this may be a read error. This chain links TRBV12-3 or TRBV12-4 with TRBJ1-3; possible D gene TRBD1, 5 bases. There are 14 residues in the CDR3. CDR3 nucleotides: TGTGCCAGTCTCAGGGTTGACTCTGGAATCACCATATATTTT. Protein sequence: CASLRVDSGITIYF.

The CDR3 spells CASSLVEGQGRWNEQFF. The CDR3 DNA reads TGTGCCAGCAGCTTAGTAGAAGGACAGGGGAGATGGAATGAGCAGTTCTTC. The V call is TRBV7-9, the J call TRBJ2-1; 9 bases agree with TRBD1. V lost 1 base, J lost 7 bases, and 11 bases stayed unmatched. The CDR3 extends over 17 amino acids. CDR1 and CDR2 from the germline V gene are SEHNR and FQNEAQ (reference sequence).

This clonotype was found a few times. This CDR3 is CASSGGPGETQYF. The CDR3 nucleotides read TGCGCCAGCTCAGGCGGGCCGGGGGAGACCCAGTACTTC. The V gene is TRBV10-1, the J gene TRBJ2-5; D possibly corresponds to TRBD2 (5 bases). Germline assignment: CDR1 WNHNN and CDR2 SYGVQD (reference sequence). Trimming shortened V by 8 bases and J by 5 bases, and 15 bases separated the two germline ends. This CDR3 comprises 13 residues.

The chain carries TRBV14 and TRBJ2-7, with D possibly being TRBD1 or TRBD2 (5 bases each). V lost 3 bases to trimming and J lost 3 bases, with 9 bases between them. From germline, CDR1 is SGHDN and CDR2 FVKESK. The CDR3 spans 13 residues. CDR3 loop: CASSQQGVYEQYV. CDR3 DNA: TGTGCCAGCAGCCAGCAGGGAGTCTACGAGCAGTACGTC.

The V call is TRBV28, the J call TRBJ1-2; D not certain. The V end lost 3 bases, the J end lost 4 bases, and 9 bases lay between the germline ends. Per the germline V gene, CDR1 is MDHEN and CDR2 is SYDVKM. This CDR3 region has 13 residues. CDR3 bases: TGTGCCAGCAGTTTTCTCAACGGCTATGGCTACACCTTC. It encodes CASSFLNGYGYTF.

The J gene is TRBJ1-5, the V gene TRBV3-1; TRBD1 might be the D (5 bases). V lost 4 bases, J lost 2 bases, and 15 bases lay in between. Germline CDR1 is LGHDT and CDR2 is YNNKEL (reference sequence). This CDR3 region has 16 residues. CDR3 coding DNA: TGTGCCAGCAGCCCTACACAGGCAGGTGGCAATCAGCCCCAGCATTTT. This sequence encodes CASSPTQAGGNQPQHF.

This clonotype was counted many times. The chain couples TRBV29-1 to TRBJ2-1, with D unclear. Trimming took off 6 bases at V and 9 bases at J, with 12 bases between the two ends. Germline V gene sequence: CDR1 SQVTM, CDR2 ANQGSEA. The CDR3 spans 11 residues. The CDR3 is CSVRITGEQFF. The CDR3 region has the DNA TGCAGCGTCCGGATCACCGGTGAGCAGTTCTTC.

This clonotype came up many times. V is TRBV24-1 and J is TRBJ2-1; 8 bases are shared with TRBD1. CDR1 KGHDR and CDR2 SFDVKD come from the germline V gene. After removal of 1 base from V and 6 bases from J, the junction contained 1 base not matched to a gene. This CDR3 is built from 14 residues. Here the CDR3 reads CATSDFTGGNEQFF. CDR3 coding DNA: TGTGCCACCAGTGATTTCACAGGGGGCAATGAGCAGTTCTTC.

This clonotype was detected many times. This sequence joins TRBV10-3 and TRBJ2-7, with 9 positions matching TRBD2. This CDR3 region has 14 residues. V lost 3 bases and J lost 3; bases outside the gene matches: 3. The germline V gene has CDR1 ENHRY and CDR2 SYGVKD. The CDR3 DNA sequence: TGTGCCATCAGTGATGGTAGCGGGAGCTACGAGCAGTACGTC. Protein sequence: CAISDGSGSYEQYV.

This clonotype was picked up a small number of times. This chain joins TRBV28 and TRBJ2-3; TRBD2 matches at 7 bases. The CDR3 has 18 residues. V was pared by 5 bases and J by 0 bases, with 14 bases of the junction left unmatched. Per germline, CDR1 MDHEN and CDR2 SYDVKM. The CDR3 region has the DNA TGTGCCAGCAGTCTTACCGGGACTAACGGAGCTAGCACAGATACGCAGTATTTT. Translation gives CASSLTGTNGASTDTQYF.

In its sample, this clonotype was seen many times. The chain uses TRBV29-1 and TRBJ1-3; D call uncertain. The germline V gene encodes CDR1 SQVTM and CDR2 ANQGSEA. V lost 7 bases to trimming and J lost 0 bases, with 19 bases between them. The CDR3 runs to 16 residues. CDR3 loop: CSAYASAGFSGNTIYF. For the CDR3, the DNA is TGCAGCGCCTATGCTTCGGCCGGATTCTCTGGAAACACCATATATTTT.

This rearrangement joins TRBV7-9 to TRBJ1-4; 7 bases are a match to TRBD1. The CDR3 has 15 residues. Germline values: CDR1 SEHNR, CDR2 FQNEAQ (reference sequence). V lost 4 bases and J lost 6; bases outside the gene matches: 8. CDR3 protein: CASSSPSGGDEKLFF. The CDR3, as DNA: TGTGCCAGCAGCTCCCCTTCAGGGGGGGATGAAAAACTGTTTTTT. The full variable domain, rest sourced from reference TRBV7-9 and TRBJ1-4, is DTGVSQNPRHKITKRGQNVTFRCDPISEHNRLYWYRQTLGQGPEFLTYFQNEAQLEKSRLLSDRFSAERPKGSFSTLEIQRTEQGDSAMYLCASSSPSGGDEKLFFGSGTQLSVL.

This clonotype was detected ten times or more. The V and J genes are TRBV29-1 and TRBJ2-1, with 8 bases lining up with TRBD2. CDR3 size: 13 residues. V was pared by 8 bases and J by 3 bases, with 6 bases of the junction left unmatched. CDR1 SQVTM and CDR2 ANQGSEA come from the germline V gene. CDR3 coding DNA: TGCAGCATTGGGACTAGTGGCTACAATGAGCAGTTCTTC. Protein: CSIGTSGYNEQFF.